The 30 T cell receptor beta chains below were found in one sample sequenced in a study of radiotherapy plus CTLA-4 blockade in lung cancer. Data came from immunoSEQ multiplex PCR; TCRdb stores just in-frame clones and leaves some out. The data contain fewer than 55,000 clones, 70% to 90% of them singletons. The sample here was peripheral blood, taken from a patient treated with radiotherapy plus ipilimumab. These receptors were taken from a human donor with non-small cell lung cancer whose response to radiotherapy plus ipilimumab could not be evaluated.

By proportion, this clone is large. Distinct nucleotide sequences in the sample also encode this CDR3. This chain links TRBV9 with TRBJ1-2; tentative D call: TRBD1 (6 bases). Germline values: CDR1 SGDLS, CDR2 YYNGEE. Trimming left V 3 bases short and J 8 bases short, with 17 bases between. The CDR3 covers 14 residues. The CDR3 here is CASSDTKGGGGYTF. For the CDR3, the DNA is TGTGCCAGCAGCGATACGAAAGGGGGGGGCGGCTACACCTTC.

This clone was counted between two and nine times. V and J are TRBV21-1 and TRBJ2-1; whether TRBD2, the table's D call, matches the DNA was not checked. TRBV21-1 is a recognized pseudogene. The CDR3 is made up of 13 amino acids. CDR3 loop: CATEKTGFCEQFF. The DNA of the CDR3 is TGTGCCACCGAAAAAACCGGGTTTTGTGAGCAGTTCTTC.

This sequence joins TRBV6-5 and TRBJ2-2; a weak D match, TRBD1 (6 bases). The CDR3 is 15 residues long. V lost 1 base to trimming and J lost 7 bases, with 13 bases between them. Looked up from germline, CDR1 is MNHEY and CDR2 is SVGAGI. The CDR3 bases are TGTGCCAGCAGTTACTACACAGGGACCTACGGGGAGCTGTTTTTT. It specifies CASSYYTGTYGELFF.

The chain is built from TRBV15 and TRBJ1-1, with 11 bases lining up with TRBD1. V dropped 5 bases and J dropped 1; count of bases not matched to a gene: 6. The CDR3 length is 16 residues. Germline V CDR1 and CDR2: LNHNV, YYDKDF (reference sequence). The chain's CDR3 is CATSGTGGRENTEAFF. The CDR3 bases are TGTGCCACCAGCGGGACAGGGGGTCGTGAGAACACTGAAGCTTTCTTT.

The chain couples TRBV5-1 to TRBJ2-1, with D perhaps matching TRBD2 (5 bases). The CDR3 runs 18 residues. The germline V and J ends were trimmed by 4 bases and 0 bases, with 20 bases remaining between them. Germline lookup yields CDR1 SGHRS and CDR2 YFSETQ. The DNA for the CDR3 is TGCGCCAGCAGCCCCCTCGGGGTGAGAGGTCGCTCCTACAATGAGCAGTTCTTC. Protein product: CASSPLGVRGRSYNEQFF.

This sequence joins TRBV4-3 and TRBJ1-2; TRBD1 might be the D (5 bases). Trimming took 1 base from V and 4 from J, leaving 16 bases between them. The CDR3 has 16 amino acids. Germline assignment: CDR1 LGHNA and CDR2 YSLEER. The CDR3 coding sequence is TGCGCCAGCAGCCAAGGTAGTCAGGGAAGCGTCTATGGCTACACCTTC. Translated, it gives CASSQGSQGSVYGYTF.

This clone turned up a few times. This chain connects TRBV6-1 to TRBJ1-2; TRBD1 aligns across 9 bases. Germline CDR1 reads MNHNS; CDR2 reads SASEGT. The CDR3 has 14 amino acids. V lost 4 bases and J lost 8; bases outside the gene matches: 8. CDR3 sequence (DNA): TGTGCCAGCAGTGCTCGTGGGACAGGGAACGGCTACACCTTC. This codes for CASSARGTGNGYTF.

A note on this clone: The junction does not match germline at one end; this may be a read error. V is TRBV5-4 and J is TRBJ2-2; 7 nucleotides align to TRBD1. Germline-derived CDR1 and CDR2 are SGHNT and YYREEE (reference sequence). The CDR3 runs 17 residues. The CDR3 spells CASSRGFRDSLTEELFF. The CDR3 DNA follows: TGTGCCAGCAGCCGAGGCTTCCGGGACAGCTTAACCGAGGAGCTGTTTTTT. The full variable domain, with the rest looked up from reference TRBV5-4 and TRBJ2-2, is ETGVTQSPTHLIKTRGQQVTLRCSSQSGHNTVSWYQQALGQGPQFIFQYYREEENGRGNFPPRFSGLQFPNYSSELNVNALELDDSALYLCASSRGFRDSLTEELFFGEGSRLTVL.

This chain links TRBV5-6 with TRBJ2-5, with 7 bases that match TRBD1. The germline V gene encodes CDR1 SGHDT and CDR2 YYEEEE. The CDR3 consists of 14 residues. V was clipped by 2 bases and J by 3 bases; unmatched bases: 4. In nucleotides, the CDR3 is TGTGCCAGCAGCTTCACCGGGACAGAAGAGACCCAGTACTTC. It translates to CASSFTGTEETQYF.

The chain recombines TRBV7-2 with TRBJ1-1; no firm D call. Trimming took 1 base from V and 8 from J, leaving 5 bases between them. This CDR3 spans 11 amino acids. Germline assignment: CDR1 SGHTA and CDR2 FQGNSA. The CDR3 reads CASSLGLEAFF. The CDR3 DNA is TGTGCCAGCAGCTTAGGCCTAGAAGCTTTCTTT.

The chain combines TRBV5-1 with TRBJ2-1; 10 bases match TRBD1. Trimming cost V 4 bases and J 3 bases; bases outside gene matches: 4. This CDR3 region has 15 residues. The germline V gene encodes CDR1 SGHRS and CDR2 YFSETQ. CDR3 coding DNA: TGCGCCAGCAGCGACCGGGACAGGGGCTACAATGAGCAGTTCTTC. Translation: CASSDRDRGYNEQFF.

This clone was counted a single time. The chain employs TRBV7-3 and TRBJ2-5; D is possibly TRBD2 (7 bases). From germline, CDR1 is SGHTA and CDR2 FQGTGA. The CDR3 is 16 residues long. The V and J ends lost 5 bases and 1 base respectively, with 17 bases between them. CDR3 in amino acids: CASSSSSGGGQETQYF. CDR3 DNA sequence: TGTGCCAGCAGCAGCTCTAGCGGAGGGGGCCAAGAGACCCAGTACTTC. Using reference TRBV7-3 and TRBJ2-5 for the parts outside the CDR3, the full variable domain is GAGVSQTPSNKVTEKGKYVELRCDPISGHTALYWYRQSLGQGPEFLIYFQGTGAADDSGLPNDRFFAVRPEGSVSTLKIQRTERGDSAVYLCASSSSSGGGQETQYFGPGTRLLVL.

This clone was found a few times. As DNA, the CDR3 is TGTGCCAGCAGTCGGCAGGGACAAGGAAACACCATATATTTT. As protein: CASSRQGQGNTIYF. This chain uses TRBV13 with TRBJ1-3, with a weak D call TRBD1 (6 bases). Between the trimmed V and J ends, which lost 6 bases and 4 bases, there was a span of 13 bases. CDR1 is PRHDT and CDR2 is FYEKMQ in the germline V gene (reference sequence). The CDR3 totals 14 residues.

This clone was seen a single time. The J gene is TRBJ1-4, the V gene TRBV7-9; the D gene is possibly TRBD1 (6 bases). Germline CDR1 is SEHNR and CDR2 is FQNEAQ (reference sequence). CDR3 length equals 16 residues. With 5 bases removed from V and 0 bases from J, the gap between germline ends came to 13 bases. As DNA, the CDR3 is TGTGCCAGCAGCAACAGGGTCACATCAACTAATGAAAAACTGTTTTTT. It specifies CASSNRVTSTNEKLFF.

This clone has ten or more counts. The chain combines TRBV25-1 with TRBJ2-2; D may be TRBD1 (5 bases). Looked up from germline, CDR1 is MGHDK and CDR2 is SYGVNS. Between the trimmed V and J ends, which lost 8 bases and 6 bases, there was a span of 7 bases. CDR3 length: 11 residues. In nucleotides, the CDR3 is TGTGCCAGCCTACAGGCCGGGGAGCTGTTTTTT. As protein: CASLQAGELFF. Variable domain in full (rest from reference TRBV25-1 and TRBJ2-2): EADIYQTPRYLVIGTGKKITLECSQTMGHDKMYWYQQDPGMELHLIHYSYGVNSTEKGDLSSESTVSRIRTEHFPLTLESARPSHTSQYLCASLQAGELFFGEGSRLTVL.

The CDR3 DNA is TGTGCCAGCAGTGAAATTCAGCAAACGGGAAACTATGGCTACACCTTC. Protein sequence: CASSEIQQTGNYGYTF. The chain carries TRBV6-1 and TRBJ1-2, with no clear D. CDR1 MNHNS and CDR2 SASEGT come from the germline V gene. The CDR3 loop spans 16 amino acids. Trimming removed 2 bases at V and 2 bases at J, with 15 bases between.

The J gene is TRBJ2-1, the V gene TRBV11-2; D is perhaps TRBD2 (6 bases). Deletions cut 6 bases from V and 5 bases from J, with 20 bases between. Germline CDR1 is SGHAT and CDR2 is FQNNGV. The CDR3 sequence is 16 residues long. CDR3 sequence (DNA): TGTGCCAGCAGTCCCACGGGGAGGTCTAGCGACAATGAGCAGTTCTTC. Translated, it gives CASSPTGRSSDNEQFF.

The chain is built from TRBV4-1 and TRBJ2-7; D is uncertain. The germline V gene has CDR1 MGHRA and CDR2 YSYEKL. Trimming pared 0 bases from V and 0 bases from J, leaving 6 bases between. The CDR3 covers 14 residues. The CDR3 nucleotides read TGCGCCAGCAGCCAAGAGTTAATCTCCTACGAGCAGTACTTC. Its translation is CASSQELISYEQYF.

The J gene is TRBJ1-4, the V gene TRBV28; 8 positions match TRBD1. The CDR3 loop spans 16 amino acids. The germline V gene encodes CDR1 MDHEN and CDR2 SYDVKM. With 3 bases clipped from V and 3 bases from J, the junction kept 6 bases outside the gene matches. CDR3 nucleotides: TGTGCCAGCAGTTTGCACGGACAGGGTCCTAATGAAAAACTGTTTTTT. Protein sequence: CASSLHGQGPNEKLFF. Full variable domain (outside the CDR3, taken from reference TRBV28 and TRBJ1-4): DVKVTQSSRYLVKRTGEKVFLECVQDMDHENMFWYRQDPGLGLRLIYFSYDVKMKEKGDIPEGYSVSREKKERFSLILESASTNQTSMYLCASSLHGQGPNEKLFFGSGTQLSVL.

CDR3: CSVVGTGVADTQYF. The CDR3 nucleotides are TGCAGCGTTGTCGGGACAGGGGTTGCAGATACGCAGTATTTT. The J gene is TRBJ2-3, the V gene TRBV29-1; TRBD1 agrees at 10 bases. The CDR3 is 14 residues long. Germline V lookup: CDR1 SQVTM, CDR2 ANQGSEA. After removal of 4 bases from V and 4 bases from J, the junction contained 5 bases not matched to a gene.

This rearrangement joins TRBV4-3 to TRBJ2-2; weak D call: TRBD1 (5 bases). The germline V gene encodes CDR1 LGHNA and CDR2 YSLEER. The CDR3 sequence is 16 residues long. Trimming shortened V by 0 bases and J by 5 bases, and 13 bases separated the two germline ends. DNA of the CDR3: TGCGCCAGCAGCCAAGATGGGAACAGGCGGACCGGGGAGCTGTTTTTT. Its protein is CASSQDGNRRTGELFF.

The chain recombines TRBV9 with TRBJ2-6; no firm D call. V lost 4 bases to trimming and J lost 4 bases, with 9 bases between them. The germline V gene encodes CDR1 SGDLS and CDR2 YYNGEE. The CDR3 is made up of 14 amino acids. CDR3 in DNA: TGTGCCAGCAGCCCCTCTTCCGGGGCCAACGTCCTGACTTTC. It yields the protein CASSPSSGANVLTF.

The chain recombines TRBV7-9 with TRBJ2-5; D is perhaps TRBD2 (5 bases). V lost 4 bases to trimming and J lost 3 bases, with 15 bases between them. The CDR3 runs 15 residues. Per germline, CDR1 SEHNR and CDR2 FQNEAQ (reference sequence). CDR3 residues: CASSWTFPFEETQYF. CDR3 in DNA: TGTGCCAGCAGCTGGACTTTTCCGTTTGAAGAGACCCAGTACTTC. The entire variable domain, with the rest obtained from reference TRBV7-9 and TRBJ2-5, is as follows: DTGVSQNPRHKITKRGQNVTFRCDPISEHNRLYWYRQTLGQGPEFLTYFQNEAQLEKSRLLSDRFSAERPKGSFSTLEIQRTEQGDSAMYLCASSWTFPFEETQYFGPGTRLLVL.

The rearrangement uses TRBV28 and TRBJ1-2; TRBD1 is a possible D gene (5 bases). Trimming removed 8 bases at V and 13 bases at J, with 26 bases between. The CDR3 consists of 14 residues. Germline loops: CDR1 MDHEN, CDR2 SYDVKM. DNA for the CDR3: TGTGCCAGCGGCTCTCATGGGGCCGCTCTCAGTGTCACCTTC. It encodes CASGSHGAALSVTF.

This rearrangement joins TRBV19 to TRBJ2-5, with D perhaps TRBD1 (6 bases). The end of the DNA fits TRBJ2-7 better, so the J call may be wrong. CDR3 length: 14 amino acids. Germline CDR1 and CDR2: LNHDA and SQIVND (reference sequence). CDR3 DNA: TGTGCCAGTAGTACCACAGGGAGCTCCTACGAGCAGTACTTC. Its protein is CASSTTGSSYEQYF.

The rearrangement links TRBV15 to TRBJ2-7; 9 nucleotides match TRBD1. Trimming took 6 bases from V and 2 from J; bases not matched to a gene: 8. CDR1 and CDR2 (germline): LNHNV, YYDKDF (reference sequence). There are 15 residues in the CDR3. In nucleotides, the CDR3 is TGTGCCACCAGGTACGACAGGGGGTTGCCCTACGAGCAGTACTTC. Encoded protein: CATRYDRGLPYEQYF.

This clone has just one count. The chain joins TRBV5-4 to TRBJ2-1; the match to TRBD2 covers 8 bases. Germline CDR1 reads SGHNT; CDR2 reads YYREEE (reference sequence). Trimming took 6 bases from V and 8 from J; bases not matched to a gene: 13. The CDR3 extends over 15 amino acids. The CDR3: CASTGGDGKGDEQFF. DNA for the CDR3: TGTGCCAGCACGGGAGGGGACGGAAAGGGGGATGAGCAGTTCTTC.

The chain employs TRBV7-2 and TRBJ2-1; 9 bases fit TRBD2. This CDR3 has 14 amino acids. Germline V lookup: CDR1 SGHTA, CDR2 FQGNSA. V lost 2 bases to trimming and J lost 6 bases; unmatched junction nucleotides: 2. The CDR3 bases are TGTGCCAGCAGCTTAAGTAGCGGGAGCAATGAGCAGTTCTTC. This translates into CASSLSSGSNEQFF. The full variable domain, its missing parts supplied by reference TRBV7-2 and TRBJ2-1, is GAGVSQSPSNKVTEKGKDVELRCDPISGHTALYWYRQSLGQGLEFLIYFQGNSAPDKSGLPSDRFSAERTGGSVSTLTIQRTQQEDSAVYLCASSLSSGSNEQFFGPGTRLTVL.

The chain joins TRBV28 to TRBJ2-7, with 7 nucleotides matching TRBD1. V trimming: 6 bases; J trimming: 3 bases; junction bases outside the gene matches: 17. This CDR3 is 17 amino acids long. The V gene's germline CDR1 is MDHEN and CDR2 SYDVKM. The CDR3 loop is CASSELGSGGRGYEQYF. The CDR3 DNA sequence: TGTGCCAGCAGCGAGTTAGGATCAGGGGGAAGGGGCTACGAGCAGTACTTC.

The genes are TRBV9 and TRBJ2-1, with D possibly TRBD1 on 7 matching bases. Trimming took 3 bases from V and 5 from J, leaving 18 bases between them. Germline loops: CDR1 SGDLS, CDR2 YYNGEE. The CDR3 consists of 16 residues. This CDR3 reads CASSATGGGAHNEQFF. The CDR3 nucleotides are TGTGCCAGCAGCGCCACCGGAGGGGGCGCCCACAATGAGCAGTTCTTC.